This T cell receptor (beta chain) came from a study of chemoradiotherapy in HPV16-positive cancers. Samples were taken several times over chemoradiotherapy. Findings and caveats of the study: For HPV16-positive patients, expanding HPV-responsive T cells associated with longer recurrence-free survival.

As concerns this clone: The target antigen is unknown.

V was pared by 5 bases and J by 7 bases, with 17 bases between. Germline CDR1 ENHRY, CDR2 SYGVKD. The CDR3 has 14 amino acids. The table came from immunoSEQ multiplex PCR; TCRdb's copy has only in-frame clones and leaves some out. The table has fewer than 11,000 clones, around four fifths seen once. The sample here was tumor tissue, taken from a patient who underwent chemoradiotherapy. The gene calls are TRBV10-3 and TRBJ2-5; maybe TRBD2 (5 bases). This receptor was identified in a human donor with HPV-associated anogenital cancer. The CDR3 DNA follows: TGTGCCATCAGTCTTGATCGTCTAGGAGGGACCCAGTACTTC. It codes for CAISLDRLGGTQYF.